This entry concerns a single TCR beta chain. The data were obtained in a study of blood T cell repertoires in COVID-19. Study as a whole: Some COVID-19 samples were acute and others convalescent; all came from the United States, Italy and Spain. PBMCs, B-cell-depleted T cells, or T cells provided the cDNA or gDNA that made up the material.

Original methodology: Amplification with reference gene primers provided the estimates of nucleated cell counts. This table comes from immunoSEQ multiplex PCR, and its TCRdb copy is limited to in-frame clones, with some not included. V and J calls and clone size are copied from that table; D and trimming were computed from the DNA. Of tens of thousands of clones in the sample, roughly 79% were seen once. The sample comprised peripheral blood. This clonotype was obtained from a human donor in a cohort sampled during active COVID-19.

The DNA for the CDR3 is TGTGCCAGCAGCCTAGACAGGGGGTGGACTGAAGCTTTCTTT. It codes for CASSLDRGWTEAFF. The chain links TRBV7-9 to TRBJ1-1; 9 nucleotides align to TRBD1. Losses at the gene ends were 5 bases for V and 5 bases for J; bases not matched to a gene: 6. Germline V CDR1 and CDR2: SEHNR, FQNEAQ (reference sequence). This CDR3 is 14 amino acids long.